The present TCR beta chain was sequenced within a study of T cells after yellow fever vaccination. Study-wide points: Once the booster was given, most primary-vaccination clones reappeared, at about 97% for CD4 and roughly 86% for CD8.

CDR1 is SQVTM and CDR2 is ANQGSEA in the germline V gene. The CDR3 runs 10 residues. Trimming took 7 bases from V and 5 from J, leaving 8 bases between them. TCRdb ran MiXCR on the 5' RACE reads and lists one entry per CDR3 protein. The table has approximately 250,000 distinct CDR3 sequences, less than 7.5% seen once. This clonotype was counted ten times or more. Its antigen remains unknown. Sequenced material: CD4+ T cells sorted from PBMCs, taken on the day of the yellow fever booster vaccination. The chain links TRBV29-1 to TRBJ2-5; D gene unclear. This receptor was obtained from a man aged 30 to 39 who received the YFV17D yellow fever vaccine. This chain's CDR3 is CSGSRETQYF. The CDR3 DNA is TGCAGCGGTTCCAGGGAGACCCAGTACTTC.